This T cell receptor (beta chain) derives from a study of OX40 agonist ivuxolimab in advanced cancers. Study observations and caveats: Among T cells, CD8+ cells averaged more expanded clones than CD4+ cells.

Sequenced by immunoSEQ multiplex PCR; TCRdb stores in-frame clones only, minus some. Of about 73,000 clones listed, around nine tenths are singletons. Remarks on this clone: Its antigen is undetermined.

CDR1 and CDR2 from the germline V gene are SGHVS and FQNEAQ. The V end was cut by 2 bases, the J end by 1 base, with 11 bases between. The CDR3 contains 16 residues. The V call is TRBV7-8, the J call TRBJ2-2; D remains unclear. The origin of this receptor is an adult with an advanced solid tumor such as melanoma, head and neck, liver or kidney cancer. The sample here was CD4+ or CD8+ T cells sorted from blood, taken in a trial of the OX40 agonist ivuxolimab. The CDR3 spells CASSLRATLNTGELFF. In DNA, the CDR3 is TGTGCCAGCAGCTTAAGGGCTACCCTGAACACCGGGGAGCTGTTTTTT.